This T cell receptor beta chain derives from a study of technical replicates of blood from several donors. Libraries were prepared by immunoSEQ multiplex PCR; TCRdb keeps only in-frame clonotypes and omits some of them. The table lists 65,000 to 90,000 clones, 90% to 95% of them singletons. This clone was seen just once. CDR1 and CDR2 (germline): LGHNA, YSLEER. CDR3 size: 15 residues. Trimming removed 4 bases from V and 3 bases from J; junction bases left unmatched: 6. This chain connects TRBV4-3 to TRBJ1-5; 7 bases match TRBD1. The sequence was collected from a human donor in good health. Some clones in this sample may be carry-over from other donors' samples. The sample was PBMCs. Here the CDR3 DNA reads TGCGCCAGCAGCCGGGTGCAGGGGGACAATCAGCCCCAGCATTTT. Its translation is CASSRVQGDNQPQHF.